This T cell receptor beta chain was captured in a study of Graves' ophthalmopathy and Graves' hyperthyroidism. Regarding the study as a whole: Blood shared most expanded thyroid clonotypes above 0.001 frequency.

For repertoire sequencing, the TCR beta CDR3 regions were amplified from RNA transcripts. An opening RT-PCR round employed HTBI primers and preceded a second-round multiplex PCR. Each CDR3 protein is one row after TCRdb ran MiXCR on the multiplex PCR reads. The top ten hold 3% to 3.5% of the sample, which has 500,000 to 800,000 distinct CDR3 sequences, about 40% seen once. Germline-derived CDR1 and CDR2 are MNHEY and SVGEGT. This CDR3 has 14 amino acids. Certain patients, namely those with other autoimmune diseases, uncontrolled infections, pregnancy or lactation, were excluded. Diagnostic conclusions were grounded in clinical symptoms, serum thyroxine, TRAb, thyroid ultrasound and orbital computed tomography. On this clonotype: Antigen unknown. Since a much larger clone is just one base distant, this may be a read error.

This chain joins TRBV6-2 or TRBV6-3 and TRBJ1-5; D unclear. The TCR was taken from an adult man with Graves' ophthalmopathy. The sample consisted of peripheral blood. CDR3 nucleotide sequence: TGTGCCAGCAGTTATTCCGGGAACAATCGGCCCCAGCATTTT. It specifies CASSYSGNNRPQHF.